The clone carrying this T cell receptor (beta chain) occurred once. Its antigen is currently unknown. The sample is drawn from a study of T cell responses to AZD1222 COVID-19 vaccine. Findings and limits, study-wide: Possibly, clonal diversity was underestimated; donors were largely white British and included more females. Repertoires were collected only later (after the peak T cell response had occurred). Among those given AZD1222, only six were seropositive at baseline. Unmutated variant regions reportedly attract nearly half of all spike-specific TCRs.

Produced via immunoSEQ multiplex PCR; TCRdb's table is partial and in-frame only. The table includes approximately 79,000 clones, 80% to 90% detected once. The V and J ends lost 0 bases and 2 bases respectively, with 8 bases between them. From germline, CDR1 is MNHEY and CDR2 SVGAGI. The CDR3 extends over 14 amino acids. The source material was peripheral blood, sampled on day 0 of AZD1222 vaccination. The V call is TRBV6-5, the J call TRBJ2-7; D gene uncertain. This clonotype originated in an adult in good health. CDR3 in amino acids: CASSYSIPPYEQYF. Here the CDR3 DNA reads TGTGCCAGCAGTTACTCAATTCCCCCCTACGAGCAGTACTTC.